This T cell receptor (beta chain) was observed in a study of cytomegalovirus exposure and HLA in healthy donors. CDR1 is SGHTA, CDR2 FQGTGA, per germline. The CDR3 sequence is 15 residues long. Trimming stripped 2 bases from V and 4 bases from J, with 14 bases between. Use of 60 Vbeta and 13 Jbeta primers characterized the PCR. Produced via immunoSEQ multiplex PCR; TCRdb's table is partial and in-frame only. The sample has 120,000 or so clones; around 70% are singletons. This rearrangement joins TRBV7-3 to TRBJ1-2; D unclear. What was sequenced was PBMCs. This sequence originates from a young man in good health and CMV-seropositive. The CDR3 is CASSLGPPESYGYTF. The DNA of the CDR3 is TGTGCCAGCAGCTTAGGGCCACCTGAGTCCTATGGCTACACCTTC.